Listed here are 29 T cell receptor beta chains from one sample, sequenced in a study of blood T cell dynamics during melanoma immunotherapy. Method: immunoSEQ multiplex PCR; TCRdb's copy keeps in-frame clones and lacks some. The data hold roughly 29,000 clones, with over 80% observed a single time. Time point described: week 3, after first cycle of checkpoint inhibitor. Sequencing used blood, obtained from a patient treated with checkpoint blockade. Every receptor here comes from a human donor with melanoma.

The chain combines TRBV5-6 with TRBJ1-2, with a tentative D call TRBD1 (5 bases). Germline V lookup: CDR1 SGHDT, CDR2 YYEEEE. Trimming shortened V by 3 bases and J by 3 bases, and 24 bases separated the two germline ends. This CDR3 region has 18 residues. CDR3 protein: CASSYLGSQGLQDYGYTF. In DNA form, the CDR3 reads TGTGCCAGCAGCTACCTGGGGTCCCAGGGCCTCCAAGACTATGGCTACACCTTC. The complete variable domain, with remaining parts taken from reference TRBV5-6 and TRBJ1-2, reads DAGVTQSPTHLIKTRGQQVTLRCSPKSGHDTVSWYQQALGQGPQFIFQYYEEEERQRGNFPDRFSGHQFPNYSSELNVNALLLGDSALYLCASSYLGSQGLQDYGYTFGSGTRLTVV.

Note on this clone: Germline is not matched at one junction end, which may reflect a read error. The J gene is TRBJ1-1, the V gene TRBV5-8; D ambiguous. CDR1 is SGHTS, CDR2 YDEGEE, per germline. The length of the CDR3 is 11 residues. The CDR3 spells CRSRLNTEAFF. As DNA, the CDR3 is TGCAGGTCTAGGTTGAACACTGAAGCTTTCTTT.

The chain uses TRBV2 and TRBJ2-7; 8 bases are shared with TRBD1. The CDR3 has 13 residues. Unmatched junction bases numbered 7, after V lost 5 bases and J lost 7 bases. Per germline, CDR1 SNHLY and CDR2 FYNNEI. DNA of the CDR3: TGTGCCAGCAGTTCGGGACAGGTCTTTGAGCAGTACTTC. Its protein is CASSSGQVFEQYF.

This sequence joins TRBV4-3 and TRBJ2-6; no clear D gene. The V gene lost 0 bases and the J gene lost 0 bases, with 15 bases spanning the gap. CDR1 is LGHNA and CDR2 is YSLEER in the germline V gene. The CDR3 sequence is 19 residues long. The CDR3 loop is CASSQESAASSSGANVLTF. For the CDR3, the DNA is TGCGCCAGCAGCCAAGAGAGTGCGGCCAGCAGCTCTGGGGCCAACGTCCTGACTTTC.

The chain carries TRBV6-1 and TRBJ2-1; 13 positions agree with TRBD2. The junction had 6 bases not matched to a gene; V was cut back by 7 bases and J by 6 bases. Germline V gives CDR1 MNHNS, CDR2 SASEGT. The CDR3 length is 15 residues. CDR3 DNA: TGTGCCAGCAACGGACTAGCGGGAGTAGCCAATGAGCAGTTCTTC. It specifies CASNGLAGVANEQFF.

The chain carries TRBV5-6 and TRBJ1-2; the D is unclear. CDR1 is SGHDT and CDR2 is YYEEEE in the germline V gene. The CDR3 contains 15 residues. V was pared by 3 bases and J by 2 bases, with 14 bases between. The CDR3 DNA reads as TGTGCCAGCAGCTGGAGACAACGGTCCAACTATGGCTACACCTTC. Its translation: CASSWRQRSNYGYTF.

The rearrangement links TRBV19 to TRBJ1-2; D unresolved. Germline V gene lookup returns CDR1 LNHDA and CDR2 SQIVND (reference sequence). Between the trimmed V and J ends, which lost 6 bases and 0 bases, there was a span of 17 bases. CDR3 length equals 16 residues. In DNA, the CDR3 is TGTGCCAGTAGGATAAGGGTCTGGAGCGCTAACTATGGCTACACCTTC. This codes for CASRIRVWSANYGYTF.

The chain links TRBV5-1 to TRBJ2-7, with TRBD1 as a possible D gene (6 bases). CDR1 SGHRS and CDR2 YFSETQ come from the germline V gene. Trimming left V 4 bases short and J 0 bases short, with 17 bases between. The CDR3 is made up of 16 amino acids. CDR3 protein: CASSTERTEFSYEQYF. In DNA, the CDR3 is TGCGCCAGCAGCACTGAGCGGACAGAATTCTCCTACGAGCAGTACTTC. Full variable domain (rest looked up from reference TRBV5-1 and TRBJ2-7): KAGVTQTPRYLIKTRGQQVTLSCSPISGHRSVSWYQQTPGQGLQFLFEYFSETQRNKGNFPGRFSGRQFSNSRSEMNVSTLELGDSALYLCASSTERTEFSYEQYFGPGTRLTVT.

The rearrangement links TRBV27 to TRBJ1-1, with 10 bases identical to TRBD1. Germline trimming cut 10 bases from V and 7 bases from J; bases unmatched to any gene: 9. From germline, CDR1 is MNHEY and CDR2 SMNVEV (reference sequence). The CDR3 is made up of 13 amino acids. Written as DNA, the CDR3 is TGTGCCACCTTTAAGGGACAGGGGAGTGAAGCTTTCTTT. It translates to CATFKGQGSEAFF.

This chain links TRBV5-6 with TRBJ2-3; 10 bases fit TRBD1. V gave up 0 bases and J gave up 0 bases; unmatched junction bases: 7. Germline V gene data show CDR1 as SGHDT and CDR2 as YYEEEE. CDR3 length: 18 amino acids. CDR3 loop: CASSLDFRTGGSTDTQYF. The CDR3 DNA follows: TGTGCCAGCAGCTTGGATTTTCGGACAGGGGGGAGCACAGATACGCAGTATTTT.

V is TRBV11-2 and J is TRBJ1-1; D might be TRBD1 (5 bases). Germline V gene sequence: CDR1 SGHAT, CDR2 FQNNGV. V lost 0 bases to trimming and J lost 2 bases, with 22 bases between them. The CDR3 has 19 amino acids. The CDR3 reads CASSLDGPGRGHLNTEAFF. DNA for the CDR3: TGTGCCAGCAGCTTAGATGGGCCAGGTCGCGGACACCTTAACACTGAAGCTTTCTTT.

This clone was counted between two and nine times. The chain couples TRBV4-3 to TRBJ1-2; 8 bases align to TRBD1. Germline loops: CDR1 LGHNA, CDR2 YSLEER. CDR3 size: 15 residues. V lost 0 bases and J lost 3; bases outside the gene matches: 3. The CDR3 DNA reads TGCGCCAGCAGCCAAGACCCAGGGGGCTACTATGGCTACACCTTC. This sequence encodes CASSQDPGGYYGYTF.

J is TRBJ1-2 and V is TRBV10-3, with D hard to call. CDR3 size: 16 residues. Germline V gene lookup returns CDR1 ENHRY and CDR2 SYGVKD. The germline V and J ends were trimmed by 2 bases and 4 bases, with 17 bases remaining between them. CDR3 loop: CAISEGNVEGLYGYTF. CDR3 coding DNA: TGTGCCATCAGTGAGGGGAATGTCGAGGGCCTCTATGGCTACACCTTC.

The gene calls are TRBV7-6 and TRBJ2-1; no definite D call. This CDR3 is 13 amino acids long. The germline V and J ends were trimmed by 3 bases and 6 bases, with 9 bases remaining between them. Germline CDR1 and CDR2: SGHVS and FNYEAQ. The CDR3 sequence is CASSLFLGNEQFF. The CDR3, as DNA: TGTGCCAGCAGCTTGTTTTTAGGCAATGAGCAGTTCTTC.

The chain is built from TRBV28 and TRBJ2-3; 12 positions agree with TRBD1. Germline V gives CDR1 MDHEN, CDR2 SYDVKM. This CDR3 has 14 residues. J lost 8 bases, V lost 10 bases, and 10 bases had no gene match. CDR3 sequence: CAIATGTGGVTQYF. The CDR3, as DNA: TGTGCCATCGCGACCGGGACAGGGGGCGTTACGCAGTATTTT.

This chain connects TRBV6-5 to TRBJ2-3, with D unclear. V lost 6 bases to trimming and J lost 0 bases, with 4 bases between them. This CDR3 is built from 12 residues. The germline gives CDR1 MNHEY, CDR2 SVGAGI. The CDR3 bases are TGTGCCAGCAGGGGTAGCACAGATACGCAGTATTTT. Translating it yields CASRGSTDTQYF.

This clone was seen only a few times. The chain carries TRBV2 and TRBJ1-5; D not certain. Germline V gene sequence: CDR1 SNHLY, CDR2 FYNNEI. This CDR3 comprises 14 residues. Between the trimmed V and J ends, which lost 4 bases and 1 base, there was a span of 8 bases. The chain's CDR3 is CASSGAASNQPQHF. The DNA for the CDR3 is TGTGCCAGCAGTGGGGCAGCCAGCAATCAGCCCCAGCATTTT.

This rearrangement joins TRBV11-1 to TRBJ2-7; D may be TRBD2 (6 bases). CDR1 is SGHAT, CDR2 FQDESV, per germline (reference sequence). The germline V and J ends were trimmed by 5 bases and 0 bases, with 14 bases remaining between them. This CDR3 has 15 amino acids. For the CDR3, the DNA is TGTGCCAGCAGCGCGGGACGGGCTAGCTCCTACGAGCAGTACTTC. Encoded protein: CASSAGRASSYEQYF.

The CDR3 is CATSRGLAGGLSSYEQYF. The CDR3 DNA follows: TGTGCCACCAGCAGAGGACTAGCGGGAGGTCTAAGCTCCTACGAGCAGTACTTC. The chain has TRBV15 and TRBJ2-7, with 13 bases that match TRBD2. With V trimmed by 1 base and J by 0 bases, 6 bases remained unmatched. This CDR3 has 18 residues. Germline V gene sequence: CDR1 LNHNV, CDR2 YYDKDF (reference sequence).

V usage is TRBV7-3 and J usage is TRBJ2-2, with 14 bases matching TRBD2. The CDR3 is 18 residues long. J lost 6 bases, V lost 4 bases, and 10 bases had no gene match. Germline V CDR1 and CDR2: SGHTA, FQGTGA. This CDR3 is CASSSGTSGGAGAGELFF. The CDR3 bases are TGTGCCAGCAGCTCCGGGACTAGCGGGGGAGCAGGGGCCGGGGAGCTGTTTTTT.

This clone was recorded only once. The chain carries TRBV6-1 and TRBJ1-2, with 11 nucleotides matching TRBD1. There are 16 residues in the CDR3. V lost 3 bases and J lost 4; bases outside the gene matches: 7. From germline, CDR1 is MNHNS and CDR2 SASEGT. Written as DNA, the CDR3 is TGTGCCAGCAGTGATCCCAGGACAGGGGGCACCTATGGCTACACCTTC. Protein product: CASSDPRTGGTYGYTF.

This chain's CDR3 is CASPRDGYTF. DNA of the CDR3: TGTGCCAGCCCCAGGGATGGCTACACCTTC. This chain links TRBV21-1 with TRBJ1-2; the table names TRBD1, a call not compared with the DNA. TRBV21-1 is a listed pseudogene. The CDR3 spans 10 residues.

This clone was picked up one time. The rearrangement links TRBV30 to TRBJ1-4; D not certain. The CDR3 has 11 residues. V shed 4 bases and J shed 7 bases, with 7 bases lying between them. Per the germline V gene, CDR1 is GTSNPN and CDR2 is SVGIG (reference sequence). Here the CDR3 reads CAWMLREKLFF. The CDR3 DNA is TGTGCCTGGATGCTACGTGAAAAACTGTTTTTT.

This clone was seen once. This chain links TRBV18 with TRBJ2-1; 7 nucleotides line up with TRBD1. Trimming at V came to 3 bases and at J to 5 bases, leaving 4 bases not matched to a gene. The CDR3 length is 14 residues. Germline V gene sequence: CDR1 KGHSH, CDR2 LQKENI. The CDR3 sequence: CASSPRDSDNEQFF. DNA for the CDR3: TGTGCCAGCTCACCTCGGGACAGTGACAATGAGCAGTTCTTC.

The sample holds one count of this clone. V and J are TRBV19 and TRBJ1-1; D unclear. With 4 bases removed from V and 3 bases from J, the gap between germline ends came to 6 bases. This CDR3 region has 12 residues. The germline V gene has CDR1 LNHDA and CDR2 SQIVND (reference sequence). The CDR3 here is CASSNRDTEAFF. In DNA, the CDR3 is TGTGCCAGTAGTAACCGGGACACTGAAGCTTTCTTT.

The J gene is TRBJ1-3, the V gene TRBV28, with D perhaps TRBD2 (6 bases). The DNA end is more similar to TRBJ2-2, so the J call may be wrong. The CDR3 spans 12 residues. Germline V gene lookup returns CDR1 MDHEN and CDR2 SYDVKM. The DNA for the CDR3 is TGTGCCAGCATCCGGGAGACCGGGGAGCTGTTTTTT. Encoded protein: CASIRETGELFF.

This clone was seen only once. The chain employs TRBV28 and TRBJ2-1; TRBD2 matches 12 bases. The J segment lost 2 bases and the V segment lost 6 bases, leaving 8 bases of the junction unmatched. The CDR3 sequence is 17 residues long. Germline V gives CDR1 MDHEN, CDR2 SYDVKM. CDR3 nucleotide sequence: TGTGCCAGCAGGGCCTCAACTAGCGGGAGGACCTACAATGAGCAGTTCTTC. Translation gives CASRASTSGRTYNEQFF.

The rearrangement links TRBV19 to TRBJ1-2, with a weak D call TRBD1 (6 bases). The V gene lost 5 bases and the J gene lost 7 bases, with 17 bases spanning the gap. The CDR3 length is 14 residues. The germline V gene has CDR1 LNHDA and CDR2 SQIVND (reference sequence). DNA of the CDR3: TGTGCCAGTAGTCAAAGGGGGATGCATCCTGGCTACACCTTC. This translates into CASSQRGMHPGYTF.

V usage is TRBV5-4 and J usage is TRBJ2-2, with 8 bases lining up with TRBD1. Germline CDR1 is SGHNT and CDR2 is YYREEE (reference sequence). This CDR3 spans 13 amino acids. V dropped 4 bases and J dropped 7; count of bases not matched to a gene: 3. This CDR3 reads CASSPGGHGELFF. DNA for the CDR3: TGTGCCAGCAGCCCAGGGGGCCACGGGGAGCTGTTTTTT.